This T cell receptor (beta chain) was identified in a study of tumor-infiltrating lymphocytes in glioblastoma multiforme. The V gene lost 0 bases and the J gene lost 9 bases, with 15 bases spanning the gap. This CDR3 is built from 14 residues. Germline assignment: CDR1 DFQATT and CDR2 SNEGSKA (reference sequence). Whole-study findings and limits: TCR plus mutation findings rest on a single glioblastoma patient. Functional subtype sorting of these T cells was not performed.

TCRB libraries came from RNA via three nested multiplex PCR rounds. A C-beta primer primed TCRB cDNA from approximately 0.5 ug RNA. TCRdb called the multiplex PCR reads again in MiXCR, with one record for every CDR3 protein. The sample lists about 10,000 distinct CDR3 sequences, roughly two thirds occurring once. As to this clonotype: Its antigen is currently unknown.

The chain has TRBV20-1 and TRBJ2-1, with D uncertain. This sequence originates from a male donor with glioblastoma. The sequencing sample was made of brain tumor tissue. The CDR3 loop reads CSARDASGPGEQFF. CDR3 bases: TGCAGTGCTAGAGACGCTAGTGGTCCCGGTGAGCAGTTCTTC.